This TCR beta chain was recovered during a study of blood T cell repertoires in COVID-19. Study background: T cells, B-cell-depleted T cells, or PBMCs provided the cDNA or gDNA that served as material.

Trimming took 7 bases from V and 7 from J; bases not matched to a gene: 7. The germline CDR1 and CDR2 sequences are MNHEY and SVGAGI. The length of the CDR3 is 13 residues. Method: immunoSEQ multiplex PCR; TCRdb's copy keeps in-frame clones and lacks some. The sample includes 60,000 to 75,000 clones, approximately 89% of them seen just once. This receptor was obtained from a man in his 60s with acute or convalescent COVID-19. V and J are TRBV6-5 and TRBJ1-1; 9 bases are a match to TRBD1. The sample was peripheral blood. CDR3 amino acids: CASNRDRAGEAFF. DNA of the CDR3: TGTGCCAGCAATCGGGACAGGGCGGGTGAAGCTTTCTTT.